These T cell receptor beta chains were read from a single sample in a study of blood T cell repertoires in COVID-19. Some clones are missing from TCRdb's copy, which holds only in-frame ones; the method was immunoSEQ multiplex PCR. In the table there are 250,000 to 300,000 clones, about nine tenths of which are singletons. Sequencing was carried out using peripheral blood. The source of these receptors is a woman aged 45 to 65 who had recovered from COVID-19. Each CDR3 is given with its conserved first and last residue. Each record gives: clone size, J gene, CDR3 length, D gene, V gene, CDR3 protein, CDR3 DNA. D genes are given only for firm matches. Clone sizes are given selectively: once, few, many, or a class where the clone is expanded.

clone size: .; J gene: TRBJ1-2; CDR3 length: 14; D gene: .; V gene: TRBV6-5; CDR3 protein: CAIPDNLPNYGYTF; CDR3 DNA: TGTGCCATCCCCGATAACTTGCCGAACTATGGCTACACCTTC
clone size: few; J gene: TRBJ2-3; CDR3 length: 15; D gene: .; V gene: TRBV5-1; CDR3 protein: CASSLRGMGTDTQYF; CDR3 DNA: TGCGCCAGCAGCTTGAGAGGAATGGGCACAGATACGCAGTATTTT
clone size: .; J gene: TRBJ2-7; CDR3 length: 17; D gene: TRBD2; V gene: TRBV20-1; CDR3 protein: CSASLAGGRAEAYEQYF; CDR3 DNA: TGCAGTGCTAGTTTAGCGGGAGGGCGGGCGGAGGCGTACGAGCAGTACTTC
clone size: .; J gene: TRBJ2-3; CDR3 length: 16; D gene: TRBD2; V gene: TRBV5-1; CDR3 protein: CASTRLAGAGTDTQYF; CDR3 DNA: TGCGCCAGCACCCGGCTAGCGGGGGCCGGCACAGATACGCAGTATTTT
clone size: .; J gene: TRBJ1-1; CDR3 length: 13; D gene: .; V gene: TRBV5-6; CDR3 protein: CASSSGGDQAAFF; CDR3 DNA: TGTGCCAGCAGCTCCGGGGGAGACCAGGCAGCTTTCTTT
clone size: .; J gene: TRBJ1-2; CDR3 length: 14; D gene: .; V gene: TRBV9; CDR3 protein: CASSFRGGNYGYTF; CDR3 DNA: TGTGCCAGCAGCTTTCGGGGGGGGAACTATGGCTACACCTTC
clone size: .; J gene: TRBJ1-4; CDR3 length: 14; D gene: .; V gene: TRBV9; CDR3 protein: CASSVAGGNEKLFF; CDR3 DNA: TGTGCCAGCAGCGTAGCCGGGGGGAATGAAAAACTGTTTTTT
clone size: .; J gene: TRBJ1-1; CDR3 length: 12; D gene: .; V gene: TRBV3-1/TRBV3-2; CDR3 protein: CASSPGGAEAFF; CDR3 DNA: TGTGCCAGCAGCCCGGGGGGCGCTGAAGCTTTCTTT
clone size: .; J gene: TRBJ2-1; CDR3 length: 16; D gene: TRBD1; V gene: TRBV5-4; CDR3 protein: CASSPTTGGLDNEQFF; CDR3 DNA: TGTGCCAGCAGCCCCACGACAGGGGGGCTGGACAATGAGCAGTTCTTC
clone size: .; J gene: TRBJ2-7; CDR3 length: 16; D gene: TRBD2; V gene: TRBV4-3; CDR3 protein: CASSQARGGTPYEQYF; CDR3 DNA: TGCGCCAGCAGCCAAGCTCGGGGGGGAACCCCCTACGAGCAGTACTTC
clone size: .; J gene: TRBJ1-1; CDR3 length: 17; D gene: .; V gene: TRBV9; CDR3 protein: CASSVGIERPFHTEAFF; CDR3 DNA: TGTGCCAGCAGCGTAGGTATAGAACGTCCGTTTCACACTGAAGCTTTCTTT
clone size: .; J gene: TRBJ2-5; CDR3 length: 14; D gene: TRBD1; V gene: TRBV10-3; CDR3 protein: CAIKSTGYQETQYF; CDR3 DNA: TGTGCCATCAAGTCGACAGGGTACCAAGAGACCCAGTACTTC
clone size: .; J gene: TRBJ2-2; CDR3 length: 17; D gene: TRBD1; V gene: TRBV10-3; CDR3 protein: CAISPRPVTGGGGELFF; CDR3 DNA: TGTGCCATCAGTCCAAGGCCGGTGACAGGGGGCGGCGGGGAGCTGTTTTTT
clone size: once; J gene: TRBJ2-7; CDR3 length: 12; D gene: .; V gene: TRBV7-2; CDR3 protein: CASSLGRDEQYF; CDR3 DNA: TGTGCCAGCAGCTTAGGCAGGGACGAGCAGTACTTC
clone size: .; J gene: TRBJ2-3; CDR3 length: 19; D gene: TRBD1; V gene: TRBV4-1; CDR3 protein: CASSRGFREQGADSDTQYF; CDR3 DNA: TGCGCCAGCAGCCGTGGGTTTAGGGAACAGGGGGCGGATTCAGATACGCAGTATTTT
clone size: .; J gene: TRBJ2-7; CDR3 length: 13; D gene: TRBD2; V gene: TRBV6-2/TRBV6-3; CDR3 protein: CASSRTSGYEQYF; CDR3 DNA: TGTGCCAGCAGTCGGACTAGCGGCTACGAGCAGTACTTC
clone size: many; J gene: TRBJ1-2; CDR3 length: 14; D gene: .; V gene: TRBV27; CDR3 protein: CASSLGGYPYGYTF; CDR3 DNA: TGTGCCAGCAGTTTAGGGGGGTACCCCTATGGCTACACCTTC
clone size: .; J gene: TRBJ2-7; CDR3 length: 19; D gene: TRBD2; V gene: TRBV7-3; CDR3 protein: CASRQIREGRECLSDEQYF; CDR3 DNA: TGTGCCAGCAGACAAATTAGGGAGGGCCGGGAGTGTCTCTCGGACGAGCAGTACTTC
clone size: .; J gene: TRBJ1-5; CDR3 length: 13; D gene: .; V gene: TRBV11-2; CDR3 protein: CASSLFANQPQHF; CDR3 DNA: TGTGCCAGCAGCTTATTCGCGAATCAGCCCCAGCATTTT
clone size: .; J gene: TRBJ1-6; CDR3 length: 14; D gene: .; V gene: TRBV30; CDR3 protein: CAWAGYSYNSPLHF; CDR3 DNA: TGTGCCTGGGCAGGTTACTCCTATAATTCACCCCTCCACTTT
clone size: once; J gene: TRBJ2-7; CDR3 length: 16; D gene: .; V gene: TRBV30; CDR3 protein: CAWATGTRVFPYEQYF; CDR3 DNA: TGTGCCTGGGCTACAGGGACCAGGGTGTTCCCCTACGAGCAGTACTTC
clone size: .; J gene: TRBJ2-4; CDR3 length: 13; D gene: TRBD1; V gene: TRBV27; CDR3 protein: CASRPAPGGIQYF; CDR3 DNA: TGTGCCAGCAGACCGGCCCCAGGGGGCATTCAGTACTTC
clone size: .; J gene: TRBJ1-2; CDR3 length: 13; D gene: .; V gene: TRBV12-3/TRBV12-4; CDR3 protein: CASSGAISYGYTF; CDR3 DNA: TGTGCCAGCAGTGGGGCCATTTCCTATGGCTACACCTTC
clone size: .; J gene: TRBJ1-1; CDR3 length: 14; D gene: .; V gene: TRBV30; CDR3 protein: CAWSWDTWNTEAFF; CDR3 DNA: TGTGCCTGGAGTTGGGACACCTGGAACACTGAAGCTTTCTTT
clone size: once; J gene: TRBJ2-2; CDR3 length: 16; D gene: .; V gene: TRBV7-9; CDR3 protein: CASSFGQTGRSGELFF; CDR3 DNA: TGTGCCAGCAGCTTCGGCCAAACAGGGAGATCCGGGGAGCTGTTTTTT
clone size: .; J gene: TRBJ2-5; CDR3 length: 17; D gene: .; V gene: TRBV5-1; CDR3 protein: CASSLGTFTRLGETQYF; CDR3 DNA: TGCGCCAGCAGCTTGGGGACTTTCACAAGGTTAGGGGAGACCCAGTACTTC
clone size: .; J gene: TRBJ2-1; CDR3 length: 11; D gene: .; V gene: TRBV29-1; CDR3 protein: CSVDRYNEQFF; CDR3 DNA: TGCAGCGTCGACAGATACAATGAGCAGTTCTTC
clone size: many; J gene: TRBJ2-5; CDR3 length: 12; D gene: .; V gene: TRBV30; CDR3 protein: CAWGSSPETQYF; CDR3 DNA: TGTGCCTGGGGGAGCTCCCCAGAGACCCAGTACTTC
clone size: once; J gene: TRBJ1-1; CDR3 length: 12; D gene: .; V gene: TRBV4-1; CDR3 protein: CASSQDGVSAFF; CDR3 DNA: TGCGCCAGCAGCCAAGACGGGGTTTCAGCTTTCTTT
clone size: .; J gene: TRBJ1-5; CDR3 length: 15; D gene: .; V gene: TRBV6-5; CDR3 protein: CASSSGRVGNQPQHF; CDR3 DNA: TGTGCCAGCAGCTCCGGCAGGGTTGGTAATCAGCCCCAGCATTTT
clone size: .; J gene: TRBJ1-1; CDR3 length: 16; D gene: TRBD1; V gene: TRBV11-1; CDR3 protein: CASSLGQGAMNTEAFF; CDR3 DNA: TGTGCCAGCAGCCTCGGACAGGGGGCAATGAACACTGAAGCTTTCTTT
clone size: .; J gene: TRBJ1-6; CDR3 length: 15; D gene: TRBD1; V gene: TRBV25-1; CDR3 protein: CASSESWTGGSPLHF; CDR3 DNA: TGTGCCAGCAGTGAAAGCTGGACAGGGGGGTCACCCCTCCACTTT
clone size: .; J gene: TRBJ2-2; CDR3 length: 18; D gene: TRBD2; V gene: TRBV7-2; CDR3 protein: CASSPIPGLATITGELFF; CDR3 DNA: TGTGCCAGCAGCCCTATTCCGGGACTAGCGACTATCACCGGGGAGCTGTTTTTT
clone size: .; J gene: TRBJ2-1; CDR3 length: 13; D gene: .; V gene: TRBV2; CDR3 protein: CASRDGGLYEQFF; CDR3 DNA: TGTGCCAGCAGGGATGGAGGTTTGTATGAGCAGTTCTTC
clone size: .; J gene: TRBJ2-5; CDR3 length: 16; D gene: TRBD2; V gene: TRBV15; CDR3 protein: CATSGGDSGRVETQYF; CDR3 DNA: TGTGCCACCTCTGGAGGGGATAGCGGGAGGGTTGAGACCCAGTACTTC
clone size: few; J gene: TRBJ1-1; CDR3 length: 15; D gene: TRBD1; V gene: TRBV5-6; CDR3 protein: CASSPIDRVKTEAFF; CDR3 DNA: TGTGCCAGCAGCCCAATAGACAGGGTGAAAACTGAAGCTTTCTTT
clone size: .; J gene: TRBJ1-4; CDR3 length: 13; D gene: TRBD1; V gene: TRBV18; CDR3 protein: CASSLYDRELQFF; CDR3 DNA: TGTGCCAGCTCACTATACGACAGGGAATTGCAGTTTTTT
clone size: few; J gene: TRBJ2-4; CDR3 length: 14; D gene: .; V gene: TRBV5-1; CDR3 protein: CASRGKKGANIQYF; CDR3 DNA: TGCGCCAGCAGAGGGAAAAAGGGAGCGAACATTCAGTACTTC
clone size: .; J gene: TRBJ1-2; CDR3 length: 16; D gene: TRBD1; V gene: TRBV4-2; CDR3 protein: CASKDGGTGGLYGYTF; CDR3 DNA: TGTGCCAGCAAGGATGGCGGGACAGGGGGCCTCTATGGCTACACCTTC
clone size: .; J gene: TRBJ1-3; CDR3 length: 15; D gene: .; V gene: TRBV3-1/TRBV3-2; CDR3 protein: CASSQDLLTGNTIYF; CDR3 DNA: TGTGCCAGCAGCCAAGATTTATTAACAGGAAACACCATATATTTT
clone size: .; J gene: TRBJ1-2; CDR3 length: 15; D gene: .; V gene: TRBV6-1; CDR3 protein: CASSEQRGHNYGYTF; CDR3 DNA: TGTGCCAGCAGTGAGCAAAGGGGTCACAACTATGGCTACACCTTC
clone size: .; J gene: TRBJ1-1; CDR3 length: 14; D gene: .; V gene: TRBV28; CDR3 protein: CASSLVGLNTEAFF; CDR3 DNA: TGTGCCAGCAGTTTAGTGGGGCTGAACACTGAAGCTTTCTTT
clone size: .; J gene: TRBJ2-5; CDR3 length: 15; D gene: .; V gene: TRBV1; CDR3 protein: CTSSRSSGGQETQYF; CDR3 DNA: TGCACCAGCAGCCGTTCTAGCGGGGGGCAAGAGACCCAGTACTTC
clone size: .; J gene: TRBJ1-2; CDR3 length: 15; D gene: TRBD1; V gene: TRBV5-4; CDR3 protein: CASSLSGTANYGYTF; CDR3 DNA: TGTGCCAGCAGCTTGTCCGGGACAGCTAACTATGGCTACACCTTC
clone size: .; J gene: TRBJ1-2; CDR3 length: 14; D gene: .; V gene: TRBV28; CDR3 protein: CASSKKDRAYGYTF; CDR3 DNA: TGTGCCAGCAGTAAAAAAGACAGAGCCTATGGCTACACCTTC
clone size: .; J gene: TRBJ1-5; CDR3 length: 14; D gene: .; V gene: TRBV28; CDR3 protein: CASSQDSLNQPQHF; CDR3 DNA: TGTGCCAGCTCTCAGGACAGTTTAAATCAGCCCCAGCATTTT
clone size: .; J gene: TRBJ2-7; CDR3 length: 12; D gene: .; V gene: TRBV28; CDR3 protein: CASSSQIYEQYF; CDR3 DNA: TGTGCCAGCAGTTCTCAGATTTACGAGCAGTACTTC
clone size: .; J gene: TRBJ2-2; CDR3 length: 14; D gene: .; V gene: TRBV5-1; CDR3 protein: CASSTGRNTGELFF; CDR3 DNA: TGCGCCAGCAGCACAGGACGGAACACCGGGGAGCTGTTTTTT
clone size: .; J gene: TRBJ1-3; CDR3 length: 15; D gene: TRBD1; V gene: TRBV9; CDR3 protein: CASSGGTGPGNTIYF; CDR3 DNA: TGTGCCAGCAGCGGCGGGACAGGGCCTGGAAACACCATATATTTT
clone size: once; J gene: TRBJ1-4; CDR3 length: 14; D gene: .; V gene: TRBV5-1; CDR3 protein: CASSLAGEGEKLFF; CDR3 DNA: TGCGCCAGCAGCTTGGCGGGGGAAGGTGAAAAACTGTTTTTT
clone size: .; J gene: TRBJ2-1; CDR3 length: 16; D gene: TRBD1; V gene: TRBV28; CDR3 protein: CASSAFGTGSSNEQFF; CDR3 DNA: TGTGCCAGCAGTGCCTTTGGGACAGGGTCCAGCAATGAGCAGTTCTTC
clone size: .; J gene: TRBJ2-5; CDR3 length: 16; D gene: TRBD2; V gene: TRBV5-1; CDR3 protein: CASSLNAGGGQETQYF; CDR3 DNA: TGCGCCAGCAGCTTGAATGCGGGGGGAGGCCAAGAGACCCAGTACTTC
clone size: .; J gene: TRBJ2-3; CDR3 length: 16; D gene: TRBD2; V gene: TRBV7-3; CDR3 protein: CASRYSGRGDTDTQYF; CDR3 DNA: TGTGCCAGCAGGTATAGCGGGAGAGGAGATACAGATACGCAGTATTTT
clone size: few; J gene: TRBJ2-3; CDR3 length: 16; D gene: TRBD1; V gene: TRBV4-3; CDR3 protein: CASSLSGTGGTDTQYF; CDR3 DNA: TGCGCCAGCAGCCTTTCCGGGACAGGGGGCACAGATACGCAGTATTTT
clone size: .; J gene: TRBJ2-5; CDR3 length: 12; D gene: .; V gene: TRBV3-1/TRBV3-2; CDR3 protein: CAGGLRRETQYF; CDR3 DNA: TGTGCCGGCGGGTTGAGACGGGAGACCCAGTACTTC
clone size: .; J gene: TRBJ1-2; CDR3 length: 16; D gene: .; V gene: TRBV2; CDR3 protein: CASNIKPRGVTYGYTF; CDR3 DNA: TGTGCCAGCAATATAAAACCGCGGGGAGTTACTTATGGCTACACCTTC
clone size: .; J gene: TRBJ1-1; CDR3 length: 14; D gene: TRBD1; V gene: TRBV30; CDR3 protein: CAWGRQGMNTEAFF; CDR3 DNA: TGTGCCTGGGGACGACAGGGCATGAACACTGAAGCTTTCTTT
clone size: .; J gene: TRBJ1-2; CDR3 length: 16; D gene: .; V gene: TRBV19; CDR3 protein: CASSTLGASTNYGYTF; CDR3 DNA: TGTGCCAGTAGTACCTTAGGGGCATCAACTAACTATGGCTACACCTTC
clone size: once; J gene: TRBJ1-1; CDR3 length: 12; D gene: .; V gene: TRBV6-5; CDR3 protein: CASSLAGAGAFF; CDR3 DNA: TGTGCCAGCAGCCTCGCGGGGGCTGGGGCTTTCTTT
clone size: .; J gene: TRBJ2-1; CDR3 length: 15; D gene: TRBD2; V gene: TRBV7-3; CDR3 protein: CASSPGLAGYNEQFF; CDR3 DNA: TGTGCCAGCAGCCCTGGACTAGCGGGCTACAATGAGCAGTTCTTC